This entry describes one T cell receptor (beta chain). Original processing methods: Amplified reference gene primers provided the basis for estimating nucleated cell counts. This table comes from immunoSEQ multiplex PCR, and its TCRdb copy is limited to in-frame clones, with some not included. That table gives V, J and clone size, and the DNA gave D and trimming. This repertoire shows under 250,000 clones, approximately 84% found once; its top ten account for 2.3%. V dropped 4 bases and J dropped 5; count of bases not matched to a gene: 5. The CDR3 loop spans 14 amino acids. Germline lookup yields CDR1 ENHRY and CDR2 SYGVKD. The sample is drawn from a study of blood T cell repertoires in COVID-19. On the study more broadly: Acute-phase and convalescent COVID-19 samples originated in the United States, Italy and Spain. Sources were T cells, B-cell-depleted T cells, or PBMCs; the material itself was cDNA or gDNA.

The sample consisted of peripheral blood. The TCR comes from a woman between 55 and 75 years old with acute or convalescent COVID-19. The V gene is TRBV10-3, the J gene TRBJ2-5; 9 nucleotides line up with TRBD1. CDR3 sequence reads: CAISGGTGRETQYF. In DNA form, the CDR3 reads TGTGCCATCAGTGGGGGGACAGGGCGGGAGACCCAGTACTTC.